A single TCR beta chain is shown here with its context. Its antigen remains unidentified. The V gene's germline CDR1 is KGHSH and CDR2 LQKENI. The CDR3 sequence is 14 residues long. V shed 3 bases and J 5 bases; nucleotides not matched to a gene: 7. The record originates from a study of OX40 agonist ivuxolimab in advanced cancers. The wider study: The dose-escalation cohort was over 65% male, with a mean age of around 60 years, ranging roughly 23 to 79.

Study results and caveats: Relatively little clonal expansion, among the lowest observed, appeared in partial responders at 0.1-3.0 mg/kg. Averaged across samples, CD8+ T cells carried more expanded clones than CD4+ did. The CD4+ and CD8+ T cells in the blood had expanded clonally by week 6 at 0.1 to 3.0 mg/kg.

Only in-frame clones appear in the TCRdb table, and some are missing; sequencing was by immunoSEQ multiplex PCR. The sample holds fewer than 85,000 clones, around 83% seen once. The TCR was taken from an adult with an advanced solid tumor such as melanoma, head and neck, liver or kidney cancer. Sequences were derived from CD4+ or CD8+ T cells sorted from blood, sampled in a trial of the OX40 agonist ivuxolimab. V and J are TRBV18 and TRBJ2-7, with 7 bases aligning to TRBD1. The CDR3 region is CASSPAGGKHEQYF. As DNA, the CDR3 is TGTGCCAGCTCACCCGCAGGGGGTAAGCACGAGCAGTACTTC.